The 25 T cell receptor beta chains below come from one sample, sequenced in a study of response to subunit inactivated influenza vaccine. In TCRdb, the RT-PCR reads were re-called with MiXCR into one record per CDR3 protein. In the table there are fewer than 700,000 distinct CDR3 sequences, roughly 13% of which are singletons. Sequenced here: PBMCs from blood, sampled about 6 weeks after vaccination. These receptors originate from a man aged 50-60 years who received an inactivated influenza vaccine.

This clonotype was seen more than once but under ten times. The CDR3 nucleotides are TGTGCCAGCAGTTTTGGGTCAGGACTGAACACTGAAGCTTTCTTT. Translating it yields CASSFGSGLNTEAFF. This chain joins TRBV12-3 or TRBV12-4 and TRBJ1-1, with no clear D. The CDR3 length is 15 residues. Trimming took 3 bases from V and 0 from J, leaving 11 bases between them.

The V gene is TRBV7-8, the J gene TRBJ2-3, with D unresolved. Germline values: CDR1 SGHVS, CDR2 FQNEAQ. V shed 0 bases and J shed 0 bases, with 13 bases lying between them. The CDR3 has 17 amino acids. The CDR3 region is CASSLAGPIPSTDTQYF. In DNA form, the CDR3 reads TGTGCCAGCAGCTTAGCTGGACCTATCCCTAGCACAGATACGCAGTATTTT.

This clonotype was counted only a few times. This rearrangement joins TRBV20-1 to TRBJ1-2; a possible D gene is TRBD1 (6 bases). CDR3 length: 11 amino acids. Germline-derived CDR1 and CDR2 are DFQATT and SNEGSKA (reference sequence). The CDR3: CRLQGQDGYTF. Written as DNA, the CDR3 is TGCAGGTTGCAGGGGCAAGATGGCTACACCTTC.

This clonotype was picked up a small number of times. This chain links TRBV14 with TRBJ2-2; tentatively, D is TRBD2 (5 bases). Germline V gene sequence: CDR1 SGHDN, CDR2 FVKESK. Trimming took 4 bases from V and 4 from J, leaving 7 bases between them. This CDR3 comprises 13 residues. CDR3 coding DNA: TGTGCCAGCAGCCCGGCGGGCACCGGGGAGCTGTTTTTT. It codes for CASSPAGTGELFF.

This clonotype was counted many times. This chain connects TRBV29-1 to TRBJ2-7, with D perhaps assigned TRBD1 or TRBD2 (6 bases each). The CDR3 runs to 14 residues. The V and J ends lost 4 bases and 2 bases respectively, with 15 bases between them. The germline V gene has CDR1 SQVTM and CDR2 ANQGSEA. CDR3 bases: TGCAGCGTTGTAAGGGGGAGGTACCCCTACGAGCAGTACTTC. Translation: CSVVRGRYPYEQYF.

The chain carries TRBV12-3 or TRBV12-4 and TRBJ1-5; 12 bases agree with TRBD1. This CDR3 has 15 residues. With 8 bases clipped from V and 2 bases from J, the junction kept 4 bases outside the gene matches. CDR3 sequence reads: CASRGQGAGNQPQHF. The CDR3 bases are TGTGCCAGCCGGGGACAGGGGGCGGGCAATCAGCCCCAGCATTTT.

The chain links TRBV10-3 to TRBJ2-1; weak D call: TRBD1 (6 bases). The CDR3 consists of 13 residues. Trimming left V 8 bases short and J 2 bases short, with 10 bases between. CDR1 is ENHRY, CDR2 SYGVKD, per germline. CDR3 sequence (DNA): TGTGCCATCCGGGACACCGCCTACAATGAGCAGTTCTTC. This sequence encodes CAIRDTAYNEQFF.

This clonotype was recorded a few times. This rearrangement joins TRBV7-9 to TRBJ1-1; 8 nucleotides align to TRBD1. The V segment lost 8 bases and the J segment 4 bases; nucleotides outside the gene matches: 6. Germline-derived CDR1 and CDR2 are SEHNR and FQNEAQ (reference sequence). The CDR3 runs 13 residues. Written as DNA, the CDR3 is TGTGCCAGCGCGACAGGGGAGGTCACTGAAGCTTTCTTT. Encoded protein: CASATGEVTEAFF.

This clonotype turned up a few times. The chain is built from TRBV7-2 and TRBJ2-5; TRBD2 is a possible D gene (5 bases). This CDR3 is 15 amino acids long. In germline, CDR1 is SGHTA, CDR2 FQGNSA. Deletions cut 5 bases from V and 1 base from J, with 14 bases between. The CDR3 loop reads CASSPGPAGQETQYF. The CDR3 DNA is TGTGCCAGCAGCCCCGGGCCGGCGGGCCAAGAGACCCAGTACTTC.

The chain recombines TRBV14 with TRBJ2-7; TRBD1 matches at 7 bases. Germline CDR1 is SGHDN and CDR2 is FVKESK. The junction had 8 bases not matched to a gene; V was cut back by 4 bases and J by 2 bases. CDR3 length equals 15 residues. The CDR3 protein is CASSLRDSGTYEQYF. The DNA for the CDR3 is TGTGCCAGCAGCCTTCGGGACAGTGGGACCTACGAGCAGTACTTC. Full variable domain (outside the CDR3, taken from reference TRBV14 and TRBJ2-7): EAGVTQFPSHSVIEKGQTVTLRCDPISGHDNLYWYRRVMGKEIKFLLHFVKESKQDESGMPNNRFLAERTGGTYSTLKVQPAELEDSGVYFCASSLRDSGTYEQYFGPGTRLTVT.

This clonotype was detected ten times or more. The chain uses TRBV7-8 and TRBJ2-1, with TRBD1 as a possible D gene (6 bases). The germline V gene encodes CDR1 SGHVS and CDR2 FQNEAQ. The V gene lost 0 bases and the J gene lost 0 bases, with 15 bases spanning the gap. The CDR3 sequence is 18 residues long. In DNA form, the CDR3 reads TGTGCCAGCAGCTTAGCGGGTCTCGGACAGAGCTCCTACAATGAGCAGTTCTTC. The encoded protein is CASSLAGLGQSSYNEQFF. Together with reference TRBV7-8 and TRBJ2-1, the CDR3 gives the full variable domain: GAGVSQSPRYKVAKRGQDVALRCDPISGHVSLFWYQQALGQGPEFLTYFQNEAQLDKSGLPSDRFFAERPEGSVSTLKIQRTQQEDSAVYLCASSLAGLGQSSYNEQFFGPGTRLTVL.

This rearrangement joins TRBV6-5 to TRBJ2-7; TRBD2 agrees at 8 bases. Trimming took 0 bases from V and 4 from J; bases not matched to a gene: 2. Germline V gene data show CDR1 as MNHEY and CDR2 as SVGAGI. The CDR3 has 14 amino acids. The CDR3 bases are TGTGCCAGCAGTTACTCCAAGCGGGAGTACGAGCAGTACTTC. This encodes CASSYSKREYEQYF.

CDR3 sequence: CATRLGGPFNEQFF. CDR3 in DNA: TGCGCCACCCGGTTGGGCGGGCCCTTCAATGAGCAGTTCTTC. V gene TRBV5-1 combines with J gene TRBJ2-1; the D gene is possibly TRBD2 (5 bases). Germline V gives CDR1 SGHRS, CDR2 YFSETQ. The CDR3 is made up of 14 amino acids. V was shortened by 9 bases and J by 6 bases, with 19 bases between the two germline ends.

This rearrangement joins TRBV5-1 to TRBJ1-4, with unresolved D. Trimming left V 5 bases short and J 0 bases short, with 11 bases between. Germline V gives CDR1 SGHRS, CDR2 YFSETQ. CDR3 length equals 15 residues. The CDR3 region is CASRERFATNEKLFF. CDR3 coding DNA: TGCGCCAGCAGGGAAAGATTTGCAACTAATGAAAAACTGTTTTTT.

The CDR3 spells CASSPNLRGRTDTQYF. The CDR3, as DNA: TGCGCCAGCAGCCCAAATTTGCGGGGACGCACAGATACGCAGTATTTT. The chain is built from TRBV5-1 and TRBJ2-3, with a possible D match to TRBD2 (6 bases). The V gene's germline CDR1 is SGHRS and CDR2 YFSETQ. V was shortened by 4 bases and J by 1 base, with 16 bases between the two germline ends. This CDR3 is built from 16 residues.

In this sample, this clonotype turned up a few times. The chain is built from TRBV15 and TRBJ1-2; weak D call: TRBD1 (6 bases). The CDR3 is 14 amino acids. CDR1 and CDR2 (germline): LNHNV, YYDKDF (reference sequence). V was cut by 1 base and J by 4 bases, with 10 bases left in between. The DNA for the CDR3 is TGTGCCACCAGCAGAGGCACAGGGTCCTATGGCTACACCTTC. Protein: CATSRGTGSYGYTF.

This clonotype showed up just a few times. The chain employs TRBV5-1 and TRBJ2-4; D not resolved. The CDR3 has 12 residues. V dropped 5 bases and J dropped 7 bases, with 10 bases sitting between them. Germline V gene lookup returns CDR1 SGHRS and CDR2 YFSETQ. CDR3 sequence reads: CASSSTTNIQYF. The CDR3 bases are TGCGCCAGCAGTTCGACAACCAACATTCAGTACTTC.

This clonotype was seen only a few times. The chain uses TRBV20-1 and TRBJ2-5; no firm D call. Germline V gene data show CDR1 as DFQATT and CDR2 as SNEGSKA (reference sequence). V was clipped by 3 bases and J by 5 bases, with 7 bases between them. The length of the CDR3 is 11 residues. The CDR3 reads CSASPPETQYF. CDR3 coding DNA: TGCAGTGCTAGCCCACCGGAGACCCAGTACTTC.

This clonotype has just a few counts. This chain connects TRBV29-1 to TRBJ2-6, with TRBD2 matching over 7 bases. The J segment lost 1 base and the V segment lost 0 bases, leaving 3 bases of the junction unmatched. The CDR3 is 16 residues long. Looked up from germline, CDR1 is SQVTM and CDR2 is ANQGSEA. The CDR3, as DNA: TGCAGCGTTGAAGATCGGGGAGGGTCTGGGGCCAACGTCCTGACTTTC. This codes for CSVEDRGGSGANVLTF.

In this sample, this clonotype turned up a few times. The J gene is TRBJ2-7, the V gene TRBV15; 9 nucleotides align to TRBD2. Losses at the gene ends were 2 bases for V and 2 bases for J; bases not matched to a gene: 4. Germline V lookup: CDR1 LNHNV, CDR2 YYDKDF (reference sequence). The CDR3 totals 15 residues. CDR3 sequence reads: CATSRRLAEPYEQYF. The CDR3 nucleotides are TGTGCCACCAGCAGAAGACTAGCGGAACCCTACGAGCAGTACTTC.

This chain uses TRBV7-3 with TRBJ2-1, with D possibly being TRBD2 (5 bases). The CDR3 has 15 residues. Germline CDR1 SGHTA, CDR2 FQGTGA. V lost 0 bases and J 5 bases, leaving 11 bases between the germline ends. The CDR3 bases are TGTGCCAGCAGCTTAACTCCAGGAGGTCACAATGAGCAGTTCTTC. It codes for CASSLTPGGHNEQFF.

J is TRBJ2-1 and V is TRBV29-1, with D perhaps assigned TRBD1 or TRBD2 (6 bases each). The CDR3 runs 15 residues. V lost 5 bases to trimming and J lost 3 bases, with 17 bases between them. Looked up from germline, CDR1 is SQVTM and CDR2 is ANQGSEA. CDR3 sequence: CSVQSPGAFYNEQFF. In DNA, the CDR3 is TGCAGCGTTCAGAGCCCGGGGGCGTTCTACAATGAGCAGTTCTTC.

Notes on this clonotype: A read error is likely here: a far larger clone is one base away. For the CDR3, the DNA is TGTGACAGCAGGGGATACAATGAGCAGTTCTTC. It translates to CDSRGYNEQFF. The chain joins TRBV6-5 to TRBJ2-1; the D gene is possibly TRBD1 (6 bases). Germline CDR1 MNHEY, CDR2 SVGAGI. The CDR3 consists of 11 residues.

The genes are TRBV5-1 and TRBJ2-5; D possibly matches TRBD1 or TRBD2 (6 bases each). V was shortened by 4 bases and J by 4 bases, with 14 bases between the two germline ends. CDR1 and CDR2 from the germline V gene are SGHRS and YFSETQ. This CDR3 has 14 amino acids. CDR3: CASSPGAGSETQYF. In DNA, the CDR3 is TGCGCCAGCAGCCCGGGGGCGGGTTCAGAGACCCAGTACTTC.

This clonotype was recorded a few times. The chain combines TRBV18 with TRBJ1-1; D is ambiguous. The CDR3 has 12 residues. V gave up 7 bases and J gave up 1 base, with 7 bases separating them. Germline V gene lookup returns CDR1 KGHSH and CDR2 LQKENI. CDR3 protein: CASFSPNTEAFF. Here the CDR3 DNA reads TGTGCCAGCTTTAGCCCGAACACTGAAGCTTTCTTT.